The entry below describes one TCR beta chain. What it binds is unknown. The data are from a study of cytomegalovirus exposure and HLA in healthy donors. Notes on the study in general: In a later analysis, several top co-occurrence clusters appeared linked to parvovirus B19, influenza, CMV and Epstein-Barr virus.

The PCR made use of 60 Vbeta and 13 Jbeta primers. TCRdb's copy holds only in-frame clones and misses some; the assay was immunoSEQ multiplex PCR. The sample yields roughly 290,000 clones, about four fifths seen once. Germline assignment: CDR1 SQVTM and CDR2 ANQGSEA. Trimming at V came to 7 bases and at J to 5 bases, leaving 8 bases not matched to a gene. The CDR3 totals 13 residues. This receptor was taken from a girl aged 2 to 9 in good health and CMV-seronegative. The sequenced sample consisted of PBMCs. The J gene is TRBJ2-5, the V gene TRBV29-1; 9 bases match TRBD1. The CDR3 loop reads CSAGGTGGETQYF. The CDR3 DNA is TGCAGCGCCGGAGGAACAGGGGGCGAGACCCAGTACTTC.